One sample yielded the 30 T cell receptor beta chains listed below, sequenced in a study of blood T cell repertoires in COVID-19. Produced via immunoSEQ multiplex PCR; TCRdb's table is partial and in-frame only. The table has approximately 76,000 clones, roughly 86% seen once. Sequencing input: peripheral blood. The receptors were sampled from a woman aged 55-70 years with acute or convalescent COVID-19.

The count of this clone is one. J is TRBJ1-2 and V is TRBV19; D is ambiguous. V was trimmed by 3 bases and J by 3 bases, leaving 11 bases between them. The V gene's germline CDR1 is LNHDA and CDR2 SQIVND (reference sequence). The CDR3 totals 14 residues. The CDR3 loop is CASSIQVKDYGYTF. The DNA of the CDR3 is TGTGCCAGTAGTATCCAGGTAAAAGACTATGGCTACACCTTC.

The chain carries TRBV5-6 and TRBJ2-7; TRBD1 matches 10 bases. The CDR3 loop spans 13 amino acids. The V gene end was trimmed by 7 bases and the J gene end by 5 bases; junction bases not matched to a gene: 6. Germline V gene sequence: CDR1 SGHDT, CDR2 YYEEEE. As DNA, the CDR3 is TGTGCCAGCTGGGACAGGGGAGGCGACGAGCAGTACTTC. This codes for CASWDRGGDEQYF.

The rearrangement joins TRBV12-5 to TRBJ1-6; D is unresolved. The CDR3 has 15 amino acids. CDR1 and CDR2 from the germline V gene are LGHNT and FRNRAP. V was shortened by 2 bases and J by 3 bases, with 8 bases between the two germline ends. This CDR3 reads CASGLSRGYNSPLHF. The CDR3 DNA is TGTGCTAGTGGTTTGTCCCGGGGCTATAATTCACCCCTCCACTTT.

This chain joins TRBV7-2 and TRBJ2-5, with 7 bases that match TRBD2. Looked up from germline, CDR1 is SGHTA and CDR2 is FQGNSA. The CDR3 extends over 13 amino acids. Trimming took 5 bases from V and 4 from J; bases not matched to a gene: 4. CDR3 bases: TGTGCCAGCAGCACGGGACTACCAGAGACCCAGTACTTC. Amino acid sequence: CASSTGLPETQYF.

The V and J genes are TRBV6-5 and TRBJ1-4; a weak D match, TRBD1 (5 bases). V was clipped by 5 bases and J by 0 bases, with 10 bases between them. CDR1 and CDR2 (germline): MNHEY, SVGAGI. The CDR3 length is 15 residues. The CDR3 coding sequence is TGTGCCAGCAGTACGGGACTGACAACTAATGAAAAACTGTTTTTT. Its protein is CASSTGLTTNEKLFF.

V and J are TRBV11-2 and TRBJ1-2; D not resolved. Trimming left V 6 bases short and J 6 bases short, with 17 bases between. The CDR3 has 14 residues. Germline CDR1 is SGHAT and CDR2 is FQNNGV. DNA for the CDR3: TGTGCCAGCAGTATGGACTCTTTTGGAGATGGCTACACCTTC. Encoded protein: CASSMDSFGDGYTF.

The chain is built from TRBV28 and TRBJ1-1; TRBD1 aligns across 9 bases. CDR3 length: 15 residues. Germline loops: CDR1 MDHEN, CDR2 SYDVKM. V shed 4 bases and J 6 bases; nucleotides not matched to a gene: 9. As DNA, the CDR3 is TGTGCCAGCAGTTCCTACGGACAGGGGACCCCTGAAGCTTTCTTT. Translation: CASSSYGQGTPEAFF.

The chain couples TRBV3-1 (or the pseudogene TRBV3-2) to TRBJ1-1; 7 nucleotides agree with TRBD1. Germline CDR1 reads LGHDT; CDR2 reads YNNKEL (reference sequence). The CDR3 totals 14 residues. The V segment lost 3 bases and the J segment 0 bases; nucleotides outside the gene matches: 1. CDR3 sequence: CASSQGQLNTEAFF. Here the CDR3 DNA reads TGTGCCAGCAGCCAGGGACAGCTGAACACTGAAGCTTTCTTT.

The chain couples TRBV11-1 to TRBJ2-2; D possibly corresponds to TRBD2 (5 bases). Trimming removed 6 bases from V and 3 bases from J, with 5 bases in between. Looked up from germline, CDR1 is SGHAT and CDR2 is FQDESV (reference sequence). The CDR3 contains 12 residues. CDR3 loop: CASRRDTGELFF. CDR3 bases: TGTGCCAGCAGGAGGGACACCGGGGAGCTGTTTTTT.

The CDR3 loop is CASSPQGRGNTEAFF. DNA of the CDR3: TGTGCCAGCAGCCCCCAAGGTCGGGGAAACACTGAAGCTTTCTTT. The chain has TRBV7-7 and TRBJ1-1, with D unresolved. The germline CDR1 and CDR2 sequences are SSHAT and FNYEAQ (reference sequence). The length of the CDR3 is 15 residues. The V end lost 5 bases, the J end lost 2 bases, and 15 bases lay between the germline ends. Full variable domain (rest looked up from reference TRBV7-7 and TRBJ1-1): GAGVSQSPRYKVTKRGQDVTLRCDPISSHATLYWYQQALGQGPEFLTYFNYEAQPDKSGLPSDRFSAERPEGSISTLTIQRTEQRDSAMYRCASSPQGRGNTEAFFGQGTRLTVV.

In nucleotides, the CDR3 is TGTGCCAGCAGTGAACAGATGCACAATGAGCAGTTCTTC. This translates into CASSEQMHNEQFF. This chain joins TRBV25-1 and TRBJ2-1, with D uncertain. Per the germline V gene, CDR1 is MGHDK and CDR2 is SYGVNS. This CDR3 is built from 13 residues. Trimming removed 2 bases from V and 5 bases from J, with 7 bases in between.

The J gene is TRBJ2-1, the V gene TRBV7-2; possible D gene TRBD1, 5 bases. Trimming shortened V by 5 bases and J by 4 bases, and 15 bases separated the two germline ends. This CDR3 has 15 amino acids. The germline CDR1 and CDR2 sequences are SGHTA and FQGNSA. The DNA of the CDR3 is TGTGCCAGCAGCAAGGGGCAGGGCGATTACAATGAGCAGTTCTTC. It translates to CASSKGQGDYNEQFF.

The chain uses TRBV2 and TRBJ2-4, with 8 bases matching TRBD2. V shed 4 bases, J shed 8 bases, and the junction held 10 bases outside the gene matches. CDR3 size: 15 residues. The V gene's germline CDR1 is SNHLY and CDR2 FYNNEI. The CDR3 region has the DNA TGTGCCAGCAGTGGGGTTGCGGGAGGCGGGGACATTCAGTACTTC. Its translation: CASSGVAGGGDIQYF. The complete variable domain, with remaining parts taken from reference TRBV2 and TRBJ2-4, reads EPEVTQTPSHQVTQMGQEVILRCVPISNHLYFYWYRQILGQKVEFLVSFYNNEISEKSEIFDDQFSVERPDGSNFTLKIRSTKLEDSAMYFCASSGVAGGGDIQYFGAGTRLSVL.

This clone appeared once. V usage is TRBV5-4 and J usage is TRBJ1-2; D remains unclear. Germline V gives CDR1 SGHNT, CDR2 YYREEE (reference sequence). V lost 0 bases and J lost 0, with 6 bases in between. This CDR3 has 14 amino acids. CDR3 nucleotide sequence: TGTGCCAGCAGCTTGGACAGAGCTAACTATGGCTACACCTTC. Protein product: CASSLDRANYGYTF. The full variable domain, in which reference TRBV5-4 and TRBJ1-2 provide the parts outside the CDR3, is ETGVTQSPTHLIKTRGQQVTLRCSSQSGHNTVSWYQQALGQGPQFIFQYYREEENGRGNFPPRFSGLQFPNYSSELNVNALELDDSALYLCASSLDRANYGYTFGSGTRLTVV.

The rearrangement joins TRBV27 to TRBJ1-2; 9 bases agree with TRBD1. The junction had 13 bases not matched to a gene; V was cut back by 5 bases and J by 9 bases. CDR1 is MNHEY and CDR2 is SMNVEV in the germline V gene (reference sequence). The CDR3 is made up of 15 amino acids. The chain's CDR3 is CASSPPLRQGVRYTF. The CDR3 DNA is TGTGCCAGCAGTCCTCCCCTTCGACAGGGGGTTCGCTACACCTTC.

This rearrangement joins TRBV29-1 to TRBJ1-2; the D gene is possibly TRBD1 (5 bases). The germline V gene has CDR1 SQVTM and CDR2 ANQGSEA. The length of the CDR3 is 13 residues. V lost 4 bases to trimming and J lost 2 bases, with 11 bases between them. The CDR3, as DNA: TGCAGCGTTGCAGGGTTAGACAACTATGGCTACACCTTC. Translation gives CSVAGLDNYGYTF.

V and J are TRBV7-9 and TRBJ1-2; D is unclear. The CDR3 is 14 residues long. Germline CDR1 is SEHNR and CDR2 is FQNEAQ (reference sequence). V lost 3 bases and J lost 6, with 14 bases in between. CDR3 DNA: TGTGCCAGCAGCTTTTATTTTGGAGGAGATGGCTACACCTTC. As protein: CASSFYFGGDGYTF. Complete variable domain (other parts from reference TRBV7-9 and TRBJ1-2): DTGVSQNPRHKITKRGQNVTFRCDPISEHNRLYWYRQTLGQGPEFLTYFQNEAQLEKSRLLSDRFSAERPKGSFSTLEIQRTEQGDSAMYLCASSFYFGGDGYTFGSGTRLTVV.

The gene calls are TRBV7-2 and TRBJ2-5; TRBD2 aligns across 8 bases. CDR1 and CDR2 from the germline V gene are SGHTA and FQGNSA. There are 14 residues in the CDR3. The V gene end was trimmed by 5 bases and the J gene end by 3 bases; junction bases not matched to a gene: 5. CDR3 DNA sequence: TGTGCCAGCAGCGCATATAGCGGGGAAGAGACCCAGTACTTC. Residues: CASSAYSGEETQYF.

In its sample, this clone was seen once. The chain carries TRBV27 and TRBJ1-1, with 12 bases that match TRBD1. This CDR3 is built from 15 residues. The germline V gene encodes CDR1 MNHEY and CDR2 SMNVEV (reference sequence). The V segment lost 6 bases and the J segment 4 bases; nucleotides outside the gene matches: 6. Written as DNA, the CDR3 is TGTGCCAGCAGCCCCGGGACAGGGGGCGGCACTGAAGCTTTCTTT. As protein: CASSPGTGGGTEAFF.

The CDR3 protein is CASSLTRGYSTEAFF. CDR3 nucleotide sequence: TGTGCCAGCAGTTTAACCAGGGGGTATAGCACTGAAGCTTTCTTT. The chain links TRBV5-5 to TRBJ1-1; TRBD1 matches at 7 bases. V lost 5 bases, J lost 4 bases, and 11 bases stayed unmatched. Germline V gene sequence: CDR1 SGHKS, CDR2 YYEKEE (reference sequence). The CDR3 runs to 15 residues.

In this sample, this clone turned up a few times. The chain links TRBV7-3 to TRBJ1-5, with 8 bases identical to TRBD1. Trimming removed 2 bases from V and 5 bases from J; junction bases left unmatched: 5. Per the germline V gene, CDR1 is SGHTA and CDR2 is FQGTGA. This CDR3 region has 15 residues. CDR3 sequence: CASSLGQGRDQPQHF. The DNA for the CDR3 is TGTGCCAGCAGCTTAGGACAGGGAAGGGATCAGCCCCAGCATTTT.

The rearrangement uses TRBV7-9 and TRBJ1-2; TRBD1 aligns across 7 bases. The J segment lost 4 bases and the V segment lost 5 bases, leaving 1 base of the junction unmatched. From germline, CDR1 is SEHNR and CDR2 FQNEAQ (reference sequence). This CDR3 is built from 12 residues. The CDR3 nucleotides are TGTGCCAGCAGCCGGGACAGCTATGGCTACACCTTC. Residues: CASSRDSYGYTF.

The V call is TRBV5-8, the J call TRBJ2-6; D is possibly TRBD2 (5 bases). The V gene's germline CDR1 is SGHTS and CDR2 YDEGEE. The CDR3 has 16 residues. Trimming pared 2 bases from V and 2 bases from J, leaving 11 bases between. DNA for the CDR3: TGTGCCAGCAGCTTTTCCCCCGGGACTGGGGCCAACGTCCTGACTTTC. Its protein product is CASSFSPGTGANVLTF.

This clone occurred once. The chain uses TRBV4-2 and TRBJ1-2; D is uncertain. V was shortened by 3 bases and J by 4 bases, with 12 bases between the two germline ends. This CDR3 spans 14 amino acids. Germline CDR1 and CDR2: LGHNA and YNFKEQ. CDR3 coding DNA: TGTGCCAGCAGCCACTCAGTGGAGCCCTATGGCTACACCTTC. Translated, it gives CASSHSVEPYGYTF.

V gene TRBV25-1 combines with J gene TRBJ1-4; 8 nucleotides match TRBD1. CDR1 MGHDK and CDR2 SYGVNS come from the germline V gene. The ends lost 2 bases at V and 3 bases at J; junction bases unmatched: 5. The length of the CDR3 is 16 residues. CDR3 amino acids: CASSEVGDRPNEKLFF. The CDR3 coding sequence is TGTGCCAGCAGTGAAGTAGGGGACAGGCCTAATGAAAAACTGTTTTTT.

The V call is TRBV3-1 (or the pseudogene TRBV3-2), the J call TRBJ1-1; D gene ambiguous. There are 13 residues in the CDR3. V lost 1 base and J 3 bases, leaving 6 bases between the germline ends. Germline V lookup: CDR1 LGHDT, CDR2 YNNKEL (reference sequence). DNA of the CDR3: TGTGCCAGCAGCCAAGTAGTGGACACTGAAGCTTTCTTT. Amino acid sequence: CASSQVVDTEAFF.

The chain joins TRBV3-1 (or the pseudogene TRBV3-2) to TRBJ1-1, with TRBD1 matching over 9 bases. The V segment lost 5 bases and the J segment 5 bases; nucleotides outside the gene matches: 15. The CDR3 contains 17 residues. The germline V gene has CDR1 LGHDT and CDR2 YNNKEL (reference sequence). The CDR3 loop is CASSSMMLTGGVTEAFF. The CDR3 region has the DNA TGTGCCAGCAGCTCAATGATGTTGACAGGGGGGGTAACTGAAGCTTTCTTT.

This clone was found once. This rearrangement joins TRBV27 to TRBJ2-1, with 7 bases fitting TRBD2. This CDR3 has 16 amino acids. V lost 6 bases, J lost 5 bases, and 13 bases stayed unmatched. Germline CDR1 reads MNHEY; CDR2 reads SMNVEV (reference sequence). This CDR3 reads CASRAHGLADNNEQFF. CDR3 coding DNA: TGTGCCAGCAGGGCACACGGGCTAGCGGATAACAATGAGCAGTTCTTC.

The CDR3, as DNA: TGTGCCACCAGACAATCCGGGACTCCATCTTTGGATGAGCAGTTCTTC. Encoded protein: CATRQSGTPSLDEQFF. The V call is TRBV6-6, the J call TRBJ2-1; D is perhaps TRBD2 (6 bases). V was shortened by 10 bases and J by 8 bases, with 27 bases between the two germline ends. Per the germline V gene, CDR1 is MNHNY and CDR2 is SVGAGI (reference sequence). There are 16 residues in the CDR3.

The V gene is TRBV19, the J gene TRBJ2-2; 7 positions match TRBD1. Germline loops: CDR1 LNHDA, CDR2 SQIVND (reference sequence). V lost 5 bases and J lost 3; bases outside the gene matches: 9. The CDR3 consists of 16 residues. CDR3 in DNA: TGTGCCAGTAGTGTCGACAGGGTGGAGGACACCGGGGAGCTGTTTTTT. Protein: CASSVDRVEDTGELFF.